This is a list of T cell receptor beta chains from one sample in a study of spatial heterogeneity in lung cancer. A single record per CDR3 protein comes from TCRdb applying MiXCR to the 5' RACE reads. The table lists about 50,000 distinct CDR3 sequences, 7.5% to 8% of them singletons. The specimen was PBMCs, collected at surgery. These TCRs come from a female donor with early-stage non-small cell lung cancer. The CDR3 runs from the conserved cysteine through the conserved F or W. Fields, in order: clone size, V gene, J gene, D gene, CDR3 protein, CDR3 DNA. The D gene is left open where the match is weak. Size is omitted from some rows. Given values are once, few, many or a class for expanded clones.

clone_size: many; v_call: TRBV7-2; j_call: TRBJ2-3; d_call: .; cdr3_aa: CASTLPRDTADDTQYF; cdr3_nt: TGTGCCAGCACCCTCCCAAGGGACACCGCCGACGATACGCAGTATTTT
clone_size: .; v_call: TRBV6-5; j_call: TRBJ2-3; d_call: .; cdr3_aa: CASTKVGGRDTQYF; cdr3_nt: TGTGCCAGCACCAAGGTTGGGGGGCGGGATACGCAGTATTTT
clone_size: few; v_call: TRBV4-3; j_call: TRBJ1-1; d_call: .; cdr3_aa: CASSQLLGGEAFF; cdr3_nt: TGCGCCAGCAGCCAATTATTGGGAGGTGAAGCTTTCTTT
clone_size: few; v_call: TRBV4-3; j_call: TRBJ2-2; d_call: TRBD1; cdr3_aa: CASNQQTGANTGELFF; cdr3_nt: TGCGCCAGCAACCAACAGACAGGGGCGAACACCGGGGAGCTGTTTTTT
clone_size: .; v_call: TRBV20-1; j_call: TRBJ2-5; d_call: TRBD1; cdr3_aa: CSARERGTGSGTQYF; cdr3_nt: TGCAGTGCTAGAGAACGGGGGACAGGGAGTGGGACCCAGTACTTC
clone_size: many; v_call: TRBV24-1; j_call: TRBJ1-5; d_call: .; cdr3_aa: CATSRGPSNQPQHF; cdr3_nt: TGTGCCACCAGCCGGGGTCCTAGCAATCAGCCCCAGCATTTT
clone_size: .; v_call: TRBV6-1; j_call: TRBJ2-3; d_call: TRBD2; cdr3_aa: CASSDSGRTDTQYF; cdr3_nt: TGTGCCAGCAGTGATAGCGGGCGCACAGATACGCAGTATTTT
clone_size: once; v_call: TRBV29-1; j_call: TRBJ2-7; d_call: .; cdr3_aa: CSVRIDSYEQYF; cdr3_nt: TGCAGCGTACGAATAGACTCCTACGAGCAGTACTTC
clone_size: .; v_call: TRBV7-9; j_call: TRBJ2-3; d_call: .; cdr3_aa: CASSFTVQGLADTQYF; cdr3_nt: TGTGCCAGCAGCTTCACGGTGCAGGGTTTGGCAGATACGCAGTATTTT
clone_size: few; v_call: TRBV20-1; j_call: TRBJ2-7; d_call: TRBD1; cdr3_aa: CSALTGLYEQYF; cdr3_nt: TGCAGTGCTCTGACAGGGTTATACGAGCAGTACTTC
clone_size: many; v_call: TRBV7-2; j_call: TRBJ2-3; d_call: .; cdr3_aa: CASNLQGRGTDTQYF; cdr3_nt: TGTGCCAGCAACCTACAGGGGAGGGGCACAGATACGCAGTATTTT
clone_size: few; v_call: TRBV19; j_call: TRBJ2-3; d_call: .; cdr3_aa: CASRSSGSPYSTDTQYF; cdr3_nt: TGTGCCAGTAGAAGTTCGGGCTCCCCTTATAGCACAGATACGCAGTATTTT